Each of the 20 T cell receptor beta chains below was sequenced from the same sample in a study of identical twins. MiXCR, run by TCRdb on the 5' RACE reads, gives a single entry per CDR3 protein. The sample has fewer than 450,000 distinct CDR3 sequences, about 10% seen once; the top ten hold under 10%. What was sequenced was naive T cells sorted from blood. The source is a woman between 50 and 59 years old in good health.

This clonotype was counted a few times. The chain combines TRBV16 with TRBJ2-7; D perhaps matches TRBD1 (6 bases). This CDR3 contains 17 residues. Germline CDR1 and CDR2: KGHSY and FQNENV. The V end was cut by 0 bases, the J end by 2 bases, with 17 bases between. The CDR3 loop reads CASSQSGQGTPPYEQYV. Written as DNA, the CDR3 is TGTGCCAGCAGCCAATCCGGCCAGGGGACACCCCCCTACGAGCAGTACGTC.

This clonotype was recorded many times. The chain recombines TRBV6-6 with TRBJ1-1; 8 nucleotides match TRBD1. The CDR3 is made up of 15 amino acids. The J segment lost 2 bases and the V segment lost 6 bases, leaving 8 bases of the junction unmatched. Germline V lookup: CDR1 MNHNY, CDR2 SVGAGI (reference sequence). CDR3 region: CASRGQTGVNTEAFF. For the CDR3, the DNA is TGTGCCAGCAGGGGCCAGACAGGGGTAAACACTGAAGCTTTCTTT.

This clonotype has more than one count but fewer than ten. The chain has TRBV4-1 and TRBJ1-5; weak D call: TRBD1 (5 bases). CDR3 size: 14 residues. Germline values: CDR1 MGHRA, CDR2 YSYEKL. V lost 0 bases and J 5 bases, leaving 8 bases between the germline ends. This CDR3 is CASSQEGTYQPQHF. As DNA, the CDR3 is TGCGCCAGCAGCCAAGAAGGGACTTATCAGCCCCAGCATTTT.

This clonotype was counted ten times or more. V gene TRBV5-1 combines with J gene TRBJ2-5; TRBD2 matches 12 bases. CDR1 and CDR2 from the germline V gene are SGHRS and YFSETQ. The ends lost 4 bases at V and 3 bases at J; junction bases unmatched: 4. This CDR3 contains 15 residues. The CDR3 spells CASSGRTSGKETQYF. Written as DNA, the CDR3 is TGCGCCAGCAGCGGCCGGACTAGCGGGAAAGAGACCCAGTACTTC.

This clonotype was observed once. The chain carries TRBV5-1 and TRBJ1-2; TRBD1 matches at 11 bases. V lost 1 base, J lost 4 bases, and 3 bases stayed unmatched. Germline V gives CDR1 SGHRS, CDR2 YFSETQ. This CDR3 is built from 15 residues. The CDR3 is CASSLHGTGGYGYTF. The CDR3 DNA is TGCGCCAGCAGCTTGCACGGGACAGGGGGCTATGGCTACACCTTC.

This clonotype appeared many times. The chain employs TRBV5-1 and TRBJ2-3; perhaps TRBD2 as D (5 bases). Trimming removed 4 bases at V and 2 bases at J, with 14 bases between. This CDR3 region has 15 residues. CDR1 SGHRS and CDR2 YFSETQ come from the germline V gene. The CDR3 DNA is TGCGCCAGCAGCCAGGAGGACCCCTCCACAGATACGCAGTATTTT. Translated, it gives CASSQEDPSTDTQYF.

This clonotype was counted a few times. The rearrangement joins TRBV29-1 to TRBJ2-5, with 7 bases fitting TRBD2. Germline-derived CDR1 and CDR2 are SQVTM and ANQGSEA. The V segment lost 2 bases and the J segment 4 bases; nucleotides outside the gene matches: 7. This CDR3 spans 14 amino acids. The CDR3 region is CSVERGGSGETQYF. The CDR3 nucleotides are TGCAGCGTTGAAAGGGGAGGGAGCGGAGAGACCCAGTACTTC.

This clonotype was recorded a few times. The chain employs TRBV6-6 and TRBJ2-3, with TRBD1 matching 9 bases. V was pared by 5 bases and J by 4 bases, with 7 bases of the junction left unmatched. CDR3 length: 15 residues. Germline loops: CDR1 MNHNY, CDR2 SVGAGI (reference sequence). The chain's CDR3 is CASSHTGGSSDTQYF. The CDR3 DNA reads as TGTGCCAGCAGTCACACAGGGGGCTCATCAGATACGCAGTATTTT.

V and J are TRBV12-5 and TRBJ2-1, with no clear D. Germline CDR1 is LGHNT and CDR2 is FRNRAP. This CDR3 region has 12 residues. V lost 1 base to trimming and J lost 6 bases, with 4 bases between them. In DNA form, the CDR3 reads TGTGCTAGTGGTTTGGGGGGCAATGAGCAGTTCTTC. Translation: CASGLGGNEQFF.

This clonotype was recorded a few times. DNA of the CDR3: TGTGCCAGCAGTGAAGCGCTTCGGGGGGCCCGGGGCTACACCTTC. Its translation: CASSEALRGARGYTF. This sequence joins TRBV2 and TRBJ1-2; the D gene is possibly TRBD1 (6 bases). Germline V CDR1 and CDR2: SNHLY, FYNNEI. CDR3 length: 15 residues. Deletions cut 0 bases from V and 8 bases from J, with 16 bases between.

This clonotype has more than one count but fewer than ten. The genes are TRBV12-3 or TRBV12-4 and TRBJ2-1; 9 bases match TRBD1. This CDR3 contains 14 residues. Unmatched junction bases numbered 8, after V lost 5 bases and J lost 9 bases. The DNA of the CDR3 is TGTGCCAGCAGTAATACAGGGGGCAACGGTGAGCAGTTCTTC. It is translated as CASSNTGGNGEQFF.

In this sample, this clonotype turned up a few times. The chain links TRBV12-3 or TRBV12-4 to TRBJ1-2; 10 bases match TRBD1. This CDR3 has 17 residues. The V and J ends lost 2 bases and 2 bases, in that order; junction bases with no gene match: 8. Here the CDR3 reads CASSLRGSTGGNYGYTF. In DNA form, the CDR3 reads TGTGCCAGCAGTTTAAGGGGCTCGACAGGGGGCAACTATGGCTACACCTTC.

This clonotype showed up many times. The rearrangement uses TRBV29-1 and TRBJ2-2; 8 bases line up with TRBD1. This CDR3 region has 14 residues. Germline CDR1 reads SQVTM; CDR2 reads ANQGSEA. Trimming removed 5 bases from V and 1 base from J; junction bases left unmatched: 3. The CDR3 DNA follows: TGCAGCGTTCAGGGGGCCCAGAACACCGGGGAGCTGTTTTTT. Residues: CSVQGAQNTGELFF.

This clonotype was picked up many times. The V call is TRBV3-1, the J call TRBJ2-7; D ambiguous. With 2 bases removed from V and 1 base from J, the gap between germline ends came to 6 bases. CDR3 size: 13 residues. Germline CDR1 LGHDT, CDR2 YNNKEL (reference sequence). CDR3: CASSQLGSYEQYF. CDR3 nucleotide sequence: TGTGCCAGCAGCCAACTGGGATCCTACGAGCAGTACTTC.

This clonotype was found a few times. The chain carries TRBV29-1 and TRBJ1-1, with 7 bases fitting TRBD1. The CDR3 extends over 13 amino acids. V trimming: 7 bases; J trimming: 1 base; junction bases outside the gene matches: 6. Germline values: CDR1 SQVTM, CDR2 ANQGSEA. The DNA for the CDR3 is TGCAGCGCGATACAGGGGACGAACACTGAAGCTTTCTTT. This codes for CSAIQGTNTEAFF.

This chain joins TRBV3-1 and TRBJ2-4, with D tentatively TRBD2 (5 bases). This CDR3 region has 14 residues. The germline CDR1 and CDR2 sequences are LGHDT and YNNKEL (reference sequence). Trimming shortened V by 2 bases and J by 6 bases, and 11 bases separated the two germline ends. The CDR3 region has the DNA TGTGCCAGCAGCCAAAGAGGCGGAGGAAACATTCAGTACTTC. It encodes CASSQRGGGNIQYF.

CDR3 nucleotides: TGTGCCATCGGGCGGTCGGGGAATGAGCAGTTCTTC. Protein sequence: CAIGRSGNEQFF. This sequence joins TRBV10-3 and TRBJ2-1; the D gene is possibly TRBD2 (5 bases). Germline values: CDR1 ENHRY, CDR2 SYGVKD. The CDR3 is 12 residues long. Between the trimmed V and J ends, which lost 8 bases and 7 bases, there was a span of 12 bases.

In the case of this clonotype: This sequence may be a read error, since a much larger clone differs from it by one base. CDR3 loop: CASSQLGGLAVRDEQFF. DNA for the CDR3: TGTGCCAGCAGCCAACTAGGGGGACTAGCGGTACGAGATGAGCAGTTCTTC. This rearrangement joins TRBV4-2 to TRBJ2-1; 11 bases are shared with TRBD2. This CDR3 contains 17 residues. The J segment lost 8 bases and the V segment lost 2 bases, leaving 11 bases of the junction unmatched. Germline V gene lookup returns CDR1 LGHNA and CDR2 YNFKEQ.

The chain couples TRBV24-1 to TRBJ2-7; D not resolved. Germline CDR1 is KGHDR and CDR2 is SFDVKD. Trimming cost V 7 bases and J 0 bases, with 3 bases left between them. This CDR3 is 11 amino acids long. In nucleotides, the CDR3 is TGTGCCACCAGGGCCTCCTACGAGCAGTACGTC. This sequence encodes CATRASYEQYV.

The chain links TRBV3-1 to TRBJ2-1, with D perhaps TRBD2 (5 bases). CDR1 is LGHDT, CDR2 YNNKEL, per germline (reference sequence). The CDR3 runs 15 residues. Trimming took off 3 bases at V and 3 bases at J, with 12 bases between the two ends. The CDR3 DNA follows: TGTGCCAGCAGCCAGTCCCTGGGGAGCTACAATGAGCAGTTCTTC. This codes for CASSQSLGSYNEQFF.